The 6 T cell receptor beta chains below come from one sample, sequenced in a study of cytomegalovirus exposure and HLA in healthy donors. The study ran its PCR with 60 Vbeta and 13 Jbeta primers. Repertoires were generated with immunoSEQ multiplex PCR, while TCRdb's copy carries only in-frame clones and drops some. This sample has just over 150,000 clones; less than 90% occur once, and the top ten carry almost 2%. Sequencing input: PBMCs. The receptor set was obtained from a woman between 18 and 30 years old in good health and CMV-seronegative.

The CDR3 spells CASSWGGGVNEQYF. CDR3 nucleotide sequence: TGCGCCAGCAGCTGGGGGGGAGGGGTGAACGAGCAGTACTTC. The V gene is TRBV5-1, the J gene TRBJ2-5; 7 bases map to TRBD2. TRBJ2-7 matches the DNA end more closely, so the J call is doubtful. CDR3 length equals 14 residues. Germline V lookup: CDR1 SGHRS, CDR2 YFSETQ.

This chain links TRBV2 with TRBJ2-7; 9 bases map to TRBD2. In germline, CDR1 is SNHLY, CDR2 FYNNEI. The CDR3 runs to 14 residues. Germline trimming cut 5 bases from V and 4 bases from J; bases unmatched to any gene: 6. The CDR3 sequence is CASSLAGVLYEQYF. Here the CDR3 DNA reads TGTGCCAGCAGTTTAGCGGGAGTTCTTTACGAGCAGTACTTC.

The chain couples TRBV6-1 to TRBJ1-1, with 9 positions matching TRBD1. The CDR3 spans 13 residues. With 6 bases clipped from V and 5 bases from J, the junction kept 4 bases outside the gene matches. The germline CDR1 and CDR2 sequences are MNHNS and SASEGT. The CDR3 reads CASSSGTGTEAFF. CDR3 nucleotide sequence: TGTGCCAGCAGCAGTGGGACAGGGACTGAAGCTTTCTTT.

The V and J genes are TRBV27 and TRBJ2-1; 8 bases agree with TRBD1. CDR1 and CDR2 (germline): MNHEY, SMNVEV (reference sequence). The CDR3 is 15 residues long. Trimming cost V 4 bases and J 3 bases; bases outside gene matches: 5. Written as DNA, the CDR3 is TGTGCCAGCAGTTCTTCCGGGACAGGCTACAATGAGCAGTTCTTC. This codes for CASSSSGTGYNEQFF.

Regarding this clone: Relative to the germline gene, one junction end is altered; a read error may explain this. This sequence joins TRBV2 and TRBJ2-2; a weak D match, TRBD2 (5 bases). CDR1 is SNHLY and CDR2 is FYNNEI in the germline V gene. The CDR3 extends over 15 amino acids. CDR3 in amino acids: CASTERGANTGELFF. As DNA, the CDR3 is TGTGCCAGCACTGAACGGGGAGCGAACACCGGGGAGCTGTTTTTT.

The chain combines TRBV15 with TRBJ1-4, with D perhaps matching TRBD1 (5 bases). Germline V gene data show CDR1 as LNHNV and CDR2 as YYDKDF (reference sequence). Trimming cost V 5 bases and J 7 bases, with 11 bases left between them. The CDR3 has 13 residues. CDR3 nucleotide sequence: TGTGCCACCAGCTGGGCGGGGGTTGAAAAACTGTTTTTT. Its translation is CATSWAGVEKLFF.